A single sample is the source of the 4 T cell receptor beta chains below, sequenced in a study of T cell responses to AZD1222 COVID-19 vaccine. TCRdb keeps only in-frame clones here, not all; method: immunoSEQ multiplex PCR. The data show tens of thousands of clones, roughly 85% seen once. The material sequenced was peripheral blood, taken on day 0 of AZD1222 vaccination. The receptor source for this set is an adult in good health.

The CDR3 DNA follows: TGTGCCACCCTGGGACAGGGAGGTTATGGCTACACCTTC. Its translation is CATLGQGGYGYTF. The rearrangement joins TRBV6-6 to TRBJ1-2, with TRBD1 matching over 9 bases. This CDR3 has 13 amino acids. The germline V gene encodes CDR1 MNHNY and CDR2 SVGAGI (reference sequence). V shed 10 bases, J shed 5 bases, and the junction held 8 bases outside the gene matches.

The chain recombines TRBV15 with TRBJ2-5, with D possibly being TRBD2 (7 bases). CDR1 and CDR2 (germline): LNHNV, YYDKDF (reference sequence). V lost 2 bases and J lost 5, with 21 bases in between. The CDR3 consists of 17 residues. The CDR3 reads CATSRPWGRGSVETQYF. The CDR3, as DNA: TGTGCCACCAGCAGACCGTGGGGGAGGGGGAGCGTGGAGACCCAGTACTTC.

This chain links TRBV25-1 with TRBJ2-7; 11 bases map to TRBD1. Germline V gene sequence: CDR1 MGHDK, CDR2 SYGVNS. The length of the CDR3 is 15 residues. The V and J ends lost 3 bases and 5 bases, in that order; junction bases with no gene match: 6. CDR3 loop: CASSEGGTGGDEQYF. The CDR3, as DNA: TGTGCCAGCAGTGAGGGAGGGACAGGGGGGGACGAGCAGTACTTC.

This sequence joins TRBV7-9 and TRBJ2-5, with 10 positions matching TRBD1. Looked up from germline, CDR1 is SEHNR and CDR2 is FQNEAQ (reference sequence). CDR3 length equals 15 residues. V lost 1 base to trimming and J lost 5 bases; unmatched junction nucleotides: 4. CDR3 protein: CASSLGQGAYETQYF. The CDR3 DNA reads as TGTGCCAGCAGCTTAGGACAGGGGGCGTATGAGACCCAGTACTTC.